The 12 T cell receptor beta chains given below trace back to one sample, sequenced in a study of vaccination and CD4 T cells after COVID-19. Antigens for these TCRs are unknown. Researchers used the Oncomine TCR Beta short-read assay to sequence DNA from cultured CD4+ T cells. MiXCR, applied by TCRdb to the PCR reads, yields one record per CDR3 protein. The sample has some 14,000 distinct CDR3 sequences, about 29% seen once. The treatment: roughly nine-day PBMC culture with coronavirus spike peptide pools or control peptides (ViraFEST assay). Sequencing used CD4+ T cells from blood, cultured in vitro, obtained before SARS-CoV-2 vaccination. These receptors were taken from a human donor who received a COVID-19 vaccine.

The chain joins TRBV5-4 to TRBJ2-1, with no clear D. The V and J ends lost 8 bases and 4 bases respectively, with 10 bases between them. Looked up from germline, CDR1 is SGHNT and CDR2 is YYREEE (reference sequence). The CDR3 runs to 12 residues. Here the CDR3 DNA reads TGTGCCAGTGGCCCAGCATACAATGAGCAGTTCTTC. This codes for CASGPAYNEQFF.

This clonotype was seen only a few times. The V gene is TRBV19, the J gene TRBJ1-2; weak D call: TRBD1 (5 bases). CDR3 size: 15 residues. The ends were cut back, 6 bases at V and 0 bases at J, with 14 bases in the middle. CDR1 is LNHDA, CDR2 SQIVND, per germline (reference sequence). CDR3 region: CASSSGGLANYGYTF. CDR3 in DNA: TGTGCCAGTAGCTCCGGGGGTTTAGCTAACTATGGCTACACCTTC.

The rearrangement joins TRBV19 to TRBJ2-1; tentative D call: TRBD1 (6 bases). This CDR3 comprises 15 residues. CDR1 LNHDA and CDR2 SQIVND come from the germline V gene (reference sequence). V lost 3 bases and J 10 bases, leaving 19 bases between the germline ends. This CDR3 is CASSISGAEGREQFF. CDR3 bases: TGTGCCAGTAGTATCTCAGGGGCCGAGGGTAGGGAGCAGTTCTTC. The full variable domain, its missing parts supplied by reference TRBV19 and TRBJ2-1, is DGGITQSPKYLFRKEGQNVTLSCEQNLNHDAMYWYRQDPGQGLRLIYYSQIVNDFQKGDIAEGYSVSREKKESFPLTVTSAQKNPTAFYLCASSISGAEGREQFFGPGTRLTVL.

The CDR3 spells CASSPSMGPPYEQYF. CDR3 coding DNA: TGTGCCAGCAGCCCGAGCATGGGGCCCCCCTACGAGCAGTACTTC. The chain employs TRBV7-9 and TRBJ2-7; a weak D match, TRBD1 (5 bases). V dropped 5 bases and J dropped 2 bases, with 16 bases sitting between them. The germline V gene encodes CDR1 SEHNR and CDR2 FQNEAQ (reference sequence). The CDR3 contains 15 residues. The variable domain in full, with the rest retrieved from reference TRBV7-9 and TRBJ2-7, is DTGVSQNPRHKITKRGQNVTFRCDPISEHNRLYWYRQTLGQGPEFLTYFQNEAQLEKSRLLSDRFSAERPKGSFSTLEIQRTEQGDSAMYLCASSPSMGPPYEQYFGPGTRLTVT.

The V call is TRBV5-1, the J call TRBJ2-7; 12 nucleotides match TRBD2. The V gene end was trimmed by 1 base and the J gene end by 5 bases; junction bases not matched to a gene: 13. Germline V lookup: CDR1 SGHRS, CDR2 YFSETQ. The CDR3 has 18 amino acids. CDR3 region: CASSLRPRSSGGANEQYF. In DNA form, the CDR3 reads TGCGCCAGCAGCTTGCGACCGCGGTCTAGCGGGGGGGCTAACGAGCAGTACTTC.

This chain links TRBV4-1 with TRBJ1-2; D unclear. Germline V gene sequence: CDR1 MGHRA, CDR2 YSYEKL. This CDR3 has 20 residues. With 0 bases removed from V and 4 bases from J, the gap between germline ends came to 27 bases. This CDR3 is CASSQDRFFLSQTSSYGYTF. CDR3 DNA: TGCGCCAGCAGCCAAGATAGATTTTTCCTGTCGCAGACCTCTAGCTATGGCTACACCTTC.

This clonotype is labeled as medium-sized (0.01 to 0.1%). The CDR3 region has the DNA TGTGCCACCAGTGAAGGACCGCGCTATGGCTACACCTTC. Protein sequence: CATSEGPRYGYTF. The chain employs TRBV24-1 and TRBJ1-2; D ambiguous. Between the trimmed V and J ends, which lost 4 bases and 4 bases, there was a span of 9 bases. There are 13 residues in the CDR3. Looked up from germline, CDR1 is KGHDR and CDR2 is SFDVKD.

This chain uses TRBV19 with TRBJ2-3; 7 bases map to TRBD1. The V gene end was trimmed by 7 bases and the J gene end by 3 bases; junction bases not matched to a gene: 7. CDR1 LNHDA and CDR2 SQIVND come from the germline V gene (reference sequence). The CDR3 is made up of 14 amino acids. DNA for the CDR3: TGTGCCAGTACCTCGACAGGGCATACAGATACGCAGTATTTT. It yields the protein CASTSTGHTDTQYF.

The rearrangement joins TRBV12-5 to TRBJ2-5, with D possibly matching TRBD2 (5 bases). V was shortened by 2 bases and J by 4 bases, with 20 bases between the two germline ends. Germline loops: CDR1 LGHNT, CDR2 FRNRAP. The CDR3 contains 17 residues. Here the CDR3 DNA reads TGTGCTAGTGGTTTGCCCTACCTGTGGGGTGCGGGAGAGACCCAGTACTTC. Protein product: CASGLPYLWGAGETQYF.

The chain joins TRBV11-3 to TRBJ1-6; D perhaps matches TRBD1 (6 bases). The CDR3 runs to 17 residues. The V gene's germline CDR1 is SGHNT and CDR2 YENEEA. The germline V and J ends were trimmed by 4 bases and 1 base, with 14 bases remaining between them. CDR3 protein: CASSSLRGASYNSPLHF. The CDR3 DNA reads as TGTGCCAGCAGCTCCTTAAGGGGGGCTTCCTATAATTCACCCCTCCACTTT.

The chain combines TRBV10-2 with TRBJ2-4; 7 bases are shared with TRBD2. The CDR3 contains 13 residues. Germline lookup yields CDR1 WSHSY and CDR2 SAAADI. V gave up 6 bases and J gave up 11 bases; unmatched junction bases: 10. This CDR3 is CASRGGQGRVQYF. In DNA, the CDR3 is TGCGCCAGCAGGGGAGGACAAGGGAGGGTTCAGTACTTC.

This clonotype came up a few times. This chain joins TRBV19 and TRBJ2-3; D might be TRBD1 (6 bases). Per germline, CDR1 LNHDA and CDR2 SQIVND (reference sequence). This CDR3 has 14 amino acids. The V gene lost 7 bases and the J gene lost 0 bases, with 11 bases spanning the gap. CDR3 region: CASTGTSSTDTQYF. The CDR3 region has the DNA TGTGCCAGTACCGGGACATCTAGCACAGATACGCAGTATTTT.